These 18 T cell receptor beta chains were all obtained from the same sample, sequenced in a study of blood T cell repertoires in COVID-19. This table comes from immunoSEQ multiplex PCR, and its TCRdb copy is limited to in-frame clones, with some not included. The data show about 160,000 clones, roughly 85% seen once. The source material was PBMCs or T cells enriched from blood (not recorded which). The receptors come from a woman between 45 and 60 years old who had recovered from COVID-19.

V usage is TRBV4-1 and J usage is TRBJ2-4; a weak D match, TRBD2 (6 bases). Germline-derived CDR1 and CDR2 are MGHRA and YSYEKL. This CDR3 contains 16 residues. Trimming shortened V by 6 bases and J by 1 base, and 16 bases separated the two germline ends. CDR3 residues: CASRAGGSGAKNIQYF. The DNA for the CDR3 is TGCGCCAGCAGAGCCGGGGGTTCGGGTGCCAAAAACATTCAGTACTTC.

The chain uses TRBV5-6 and TRBJ2-1; TRBD2 might be the D (6 bases). CDR1 is SGHDT and CDR2 is YYEEEE in the germline V gene. The V end lost 2 bases, the J end lost 8 bases, and 17 bases lay between the germline ends. The CDR3 extends over 15 amino acids. This CDR3 is CASSLVSGWGDEQFF. The CDR3 DNA follows: TGTGCCAGCAGCTTAGTTAGCGGATGGGGGGATGAGCAGTTCTTC.

The rearrangement joins TRBV5-4 to TRBJ2-5; TRBD1 aligns across 8 bases. Germline V gene lookup returns CDR1 SGHNT and CDR2 YYREEE (reference sequence). V was clipped by 4 bases and J by 5 bases; unmatched bases: 7. The CDR3 has 14 residues. CDR3 region: CASSAGQAGETQYF. The CDR3 coding sequence is TGTGCCAGCAGCGCGGGACAGGCGGGGGAGACCCAGTACTTC.

This clone occurred a few times. This sequence joins TRBV28 and TRBJ1-1; the D gene is possibly TRBD1 (5 bases). V lost 9 bases and J lost 4, with 12 bases in between. The CDR3 sequence is 12 residues long. CDR1 MDHEN and CDR2 SYDVKM come from the germline V gene. For the CDR3, the DNA is TGTGCCAGTTCAGCAGGGCTCACTGAAGCTTTCTTT. It specifies CASSAGLTEAFF.

This clone has only one observation. The chain employs TRBV23-1 and TRBJ2-1; D gene unclear. TRBV23-1 is treated as an ORF (open reading frame) with a function not yet certain. V lost 10 bases and J lost 9, with 13 bases in between. This CDR3 spans 11 amino acids. The CDR3 DNA reads TGCGCCACGCCGGGTTGCGGTGAGCAGTTCTTC. Amino acid sequence: CATPGCGEQFF.

The chain links TRBV30 to TRBJ1-4, with TRBD1 matching over 7 bases. Germline V gives CDR1 GTSNPN, CDR2 SVGIG (reference sequence). This CDR3 contains 16 residues. V was clipped by 2 bases and J by 4 bases; unmatched bases: 10. The CDR3 bases are TGTGCCTGGAGTCCCGCTCGGACAGGCGTTAATGAAAAACTGTTTTTT. This gives the protein CAWSPARTGVNEKLFF.

This rearrangement joins TRBV18 to TRBJ2-6; 14 bases are shared with TRBD2. J gave up 0 bases and V 6 bases, and 4 bases lay outside the gene matches. This CDR3 is 18 amino acids long. Germline V gene data show CDR1 as KGHSH and CDR2 as LQKENI. The CDR3 protein is CASSAGTSGSSGANVLTF. The DNA of the CDR3 is TGTGCCAGCTCGGCCGGGACTAGCGGGAGCTCTGGGGCCAACGTCCTGACTTTC.

The chain employs TRBV7-9 and TRBJ2-5; 11 nucleotides match TRBD1. The CDR3 loop spans 14 amino acids. After removal of 5 bases from V and 4 bases from J, the junction contained 3 bases not matched to a gene. The germline gives CDR1 SEHNR, CDR2 FQNEAQ (reference sequence). The CDR3 here is CASSPGTGGETQYF. CDR3 DNA sequence: TGTGCCAGCAGCCCCGGGACAGGGGGAGAGACCCAGTACTTC.

This clone was seen a handful of times. The chain recombines TRBV24-1 with TRBJ1-2, with TRBD1 identical over 11 bases. J gave up 8 bases and V 7 bases, and 14 bases lay outside the gene matches. Germline loops: CDR1 KGHDR, CDR2 SFDVKD. The CDR3 is made up of 16 amino acids. The CDR3 DNA reads TGTGCCACCAGCGATCCATGGCGGACAGGGGGCGGGGGCTACACCTTC. Its translation: CATSDPWRTGGGGYTF.

The chain couples TRBV28 to TRBJ1-6, with a tentative D call TRBD1 (6 bases). The germline V gene has CDR1 MDHEN and CDR2 SYDVKM. This CDR3 is built from 16 residues. Trimming stripped 2 bases from V and 4 bases from J, with 12 bases between. Written as DNA, the CDR3 is TGTGCCAGCAGTTTAGGACAGTCTCATTATAATTCACCCCTCCACTTT. Protein product: CASSLGQSHYNSPLHF.

This clone has only a few counts. The chain links TRBV27 to TRBJ1-2; 10 nucleotides line up with TRBD1. After removal of 3 bases from V and 3 bases from J, the junction contained 1 base not matched to a gene. The CDR3 loop spans 14 amino acids. The germline V gene encodes CDR1 MNHEY and CDR2 SMNVEV (reference sequence). As DNA, the CDR3 is TGTGCCAGCAGTTTCGGACAGGGGGACTATGGCTACACCTTC. Its protein product is CASSFGQGDYGYTF.

In this sample, this clone turned up a few times. This chain connects TRBV11-1 to TRBJ2-5; D possibly corresponds to TRBD2 (7 bases). Deletions cut 0 bases from V and 5 bases from J, with 13 bases between. The germline gives CDR1 SGHAT, CDR2 FQDESV (reference sequence). CDR3 size: 15 residues. The CDR3 loop reads CASSLARGGGETQYF. The CDR3 nucleotides read TGTGCCAGCAGCTTAGCCCGCGGCGGGGGCGAGACCCAGTACTTC.

The chain joins TRBV7-9 to TRBJ1-2; possible D gene TRBD1, 5 bases. The V and J ends lost 0 bases and 4 bases respectively, with 18 bases between them. Germline V gives CDR1 SEHNR, CDR2 FQNEAQ (reference sequence). The CDR3 is 17 amino acids. The CDR3 DNA sequence: TGTGCCAGCAGCTTAGCCGGGGGGAGACGGCTTGCCTATGGCTACACCTTC. Amino acid sequence: CASSLAGGRRLAYGYTF. The full variable domain, its missing parts supplied by reference TRBV7-9 and TRBJ1-2, is DTGVSQNPRHKITKRGQNVTFRCDPISEHNRLYWYRQTLGQGPEFLTYFQNEAQLEKSRLLSDRFSAERPKGSFSTLEIQRTEQGDSAMYLCASSLAGGRRLAYGYTFGSGTRLTVV.

The CDR3, as DNA: TGTGCCAGCAGGACGGGACAGGGCGTCTATGGCTACACCTTC. This sequence encodes CASRTGQGVYGYTF. The V gene is TRBV6-5, the J gene TRBJ1-2; 9 positions agree with TRBD1. This CDR3 spans 14 amino acids. Looked up from germline, CDR1 is MNHEY and CDR2 is SVGAGI. Trimming at V came to 6 bases and at J to 4 bases, leaving 6 bases not matched to a gene.

The chain couples TRBV7-6 to TRBJ1-1; possible D gene TRBD1, 6 bases. The CDR3 consists of 16 residues. Germline V CDR1 and CDR2: SGHVS, FNYEAQ. V lost 4 bases to trimming and J lost 4 bases, with 19 bases between them. The CDR3 sequence is CASSSRAGGGGTEAFF. As DNA, the CDR3 is TGTGCCAGCAGCTCCCGTGCCGGGGGAGGGGGCACTGAAGCTTTCTTT.

This clone was detected only a few times. The V gene is TRBV27, the J gene TRBJ2-2; 7 bases map to TRBD1. This CDR3 is built from 15 residues. V lost 8 bases to trimming and J lost 6 bases; unmatched junction nucleotides: 12. Germline loops: CDR1 MNHEY, CDR2 SMNVEV (reference sequence). The CDR3 reads CASRNRGNRPGELFF. Written as DNA, the CDR3 is TGTGCCAGCCGGAACAGGGGCAATAGGCCCGGGGAGCTGTTTTTT.

J is TRBJ1-2 and V is TRBV29-1; D is perhaps TRBD1 (6 bases). The CDR3 length is 13 residues. Germline CDR1 and CDR2: SQVTM and ANQGSEA. With 0 bases removed from V and 9 bases from J, the gap between germline ends came to 14 bases. CDR3 bases: TGCAGCGTTGAAGATCAGGCGGGGGCGAGCTACACCTTC. Translation: CSVEDQAGASYTF.

The genes are TRBV2 and TRBJ1-1, with D unresolved. V lost 7 bases, J lost 0 bases, and 15 bases lay in between. CDR1 is SNHLY and CDR2 is FYNNEI in the germline V gene. The length of the CDR3 is 15 residues. For the CDR3, the DNA is TGTGCCAGCACGTCCTCTTTCGCGGTGAACACTGAAGCTTTCTTT. Amino acids: CASTSSFAVNTEAFF.